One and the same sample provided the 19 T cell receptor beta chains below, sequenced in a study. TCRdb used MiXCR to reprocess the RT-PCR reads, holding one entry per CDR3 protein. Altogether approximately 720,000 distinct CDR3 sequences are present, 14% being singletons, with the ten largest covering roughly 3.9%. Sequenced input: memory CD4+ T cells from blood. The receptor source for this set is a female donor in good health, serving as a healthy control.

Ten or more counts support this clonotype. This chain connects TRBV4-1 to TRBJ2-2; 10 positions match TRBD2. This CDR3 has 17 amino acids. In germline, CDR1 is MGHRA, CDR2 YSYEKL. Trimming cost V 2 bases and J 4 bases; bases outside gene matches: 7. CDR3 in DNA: TGCGCCAGCAGCCAAAACGACCTAGCGGGAGTCACCGGGGAGCTGTTTTTT. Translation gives CASSQNDLAGVTGELFF.

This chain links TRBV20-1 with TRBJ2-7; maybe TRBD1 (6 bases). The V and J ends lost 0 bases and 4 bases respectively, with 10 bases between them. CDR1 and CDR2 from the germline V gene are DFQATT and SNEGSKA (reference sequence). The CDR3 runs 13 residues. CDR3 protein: CSARETGLYEQYF. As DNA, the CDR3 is TGCAGTGCTAGAGAGACAGGTTTATACGAGCAGTACTTC.

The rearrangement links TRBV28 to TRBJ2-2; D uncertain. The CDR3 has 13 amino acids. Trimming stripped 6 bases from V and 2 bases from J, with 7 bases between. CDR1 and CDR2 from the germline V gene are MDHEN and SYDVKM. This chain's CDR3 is CASRPLNTGELFF. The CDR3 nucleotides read TGTGCCAGCAGACCCTTAAACACCGGGGAGCTGTTTTTT.

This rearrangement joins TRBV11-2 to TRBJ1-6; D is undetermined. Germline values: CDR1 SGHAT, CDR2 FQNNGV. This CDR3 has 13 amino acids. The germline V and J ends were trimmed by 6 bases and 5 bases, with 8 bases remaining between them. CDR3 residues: CASRVGNNSPLHF. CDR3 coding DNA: TGTGCCAGCAGGGTCGGAAATAATTCACCCCTCCACTTT.

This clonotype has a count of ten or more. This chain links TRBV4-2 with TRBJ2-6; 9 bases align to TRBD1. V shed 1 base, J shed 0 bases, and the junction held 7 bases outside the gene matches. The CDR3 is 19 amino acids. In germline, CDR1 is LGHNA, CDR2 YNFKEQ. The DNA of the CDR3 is TGTGCCAGCAGCCAAGGAACCGGGACAGGGAGCTCTGGGGCCAACGTCCTGACTTTC. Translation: CASSQGTGTGSSGANVLTF.

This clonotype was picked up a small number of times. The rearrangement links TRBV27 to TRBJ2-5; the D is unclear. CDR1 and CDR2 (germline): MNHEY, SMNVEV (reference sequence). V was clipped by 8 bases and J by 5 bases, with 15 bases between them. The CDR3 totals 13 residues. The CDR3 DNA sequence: TGTGCCAGCGGGATCAATCTCGGGGAGACCCAGTACTTC. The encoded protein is CASGINLGETQYF.

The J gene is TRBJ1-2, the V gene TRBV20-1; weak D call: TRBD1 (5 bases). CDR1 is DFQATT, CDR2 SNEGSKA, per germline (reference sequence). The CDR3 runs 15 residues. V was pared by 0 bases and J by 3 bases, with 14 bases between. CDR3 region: CSARDLRGDHYGYTF. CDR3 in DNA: TGCAGTGCTAGAGATCTCCGGGGGGATCACTATGGCTACACCTTC.

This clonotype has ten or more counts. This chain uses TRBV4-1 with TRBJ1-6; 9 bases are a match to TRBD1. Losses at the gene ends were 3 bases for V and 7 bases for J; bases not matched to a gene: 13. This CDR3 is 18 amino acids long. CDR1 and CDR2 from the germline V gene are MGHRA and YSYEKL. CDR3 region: CASSHTRIDRGGNSPLHF. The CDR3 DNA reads TGCGCCAGCAGCCATACTCGGATCGACAGGGGGGGAAATTCACCCCTCCACTTT.

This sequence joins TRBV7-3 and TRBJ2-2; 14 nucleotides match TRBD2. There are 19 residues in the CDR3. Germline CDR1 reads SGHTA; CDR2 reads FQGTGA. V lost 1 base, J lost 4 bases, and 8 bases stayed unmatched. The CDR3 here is CASSLRGTSGSLLTGELFF. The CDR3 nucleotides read TGTGCCAGCAGCTTAAGAGGGACTAGCGGGAGTCTCCTCACCGGGGAGCTGTTTTTT.

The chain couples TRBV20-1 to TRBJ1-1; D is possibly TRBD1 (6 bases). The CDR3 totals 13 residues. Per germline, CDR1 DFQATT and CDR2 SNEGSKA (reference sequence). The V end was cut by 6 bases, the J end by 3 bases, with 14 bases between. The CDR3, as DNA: TGCAGTGCCCCGGGGGCAATGGACACTGAAGCTTTCTTT. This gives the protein CSAPGAMDTEAFF.

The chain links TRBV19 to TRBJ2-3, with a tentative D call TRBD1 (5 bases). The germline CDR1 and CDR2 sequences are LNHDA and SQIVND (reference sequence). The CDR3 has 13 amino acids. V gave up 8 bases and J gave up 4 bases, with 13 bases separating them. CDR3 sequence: CASATQGADTQYF. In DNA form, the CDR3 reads TGTGCCAGTGCAACCCAGGGCGCAGATACGCAGTATTTT.

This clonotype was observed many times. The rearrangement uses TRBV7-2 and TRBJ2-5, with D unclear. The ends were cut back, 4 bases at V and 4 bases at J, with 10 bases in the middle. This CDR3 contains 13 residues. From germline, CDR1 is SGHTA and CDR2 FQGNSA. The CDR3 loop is CASSSERGETQYF. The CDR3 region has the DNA TGTGCCAGCAGCTCTGAGCGTGGAGAGACCCAGTACTTC.

Here the CDR3 DNA reads TGCGCCAGCGGTAGCGGGGGATACACAGATACGCAGTATTTT. Translating it yields CASGSGGYTDTQYF. The chain carries TRBV5-1 and TRBJ2-3, with 9 bases fitting TRBD2. The CDR3 is 14 residues long. After removal of 7 bases from V and 2 bases from J, the junction contained 5 bases not matched to a gene. Germline V gene lookup returns CDR1 SGHRS and CDR2 YFSETQ.

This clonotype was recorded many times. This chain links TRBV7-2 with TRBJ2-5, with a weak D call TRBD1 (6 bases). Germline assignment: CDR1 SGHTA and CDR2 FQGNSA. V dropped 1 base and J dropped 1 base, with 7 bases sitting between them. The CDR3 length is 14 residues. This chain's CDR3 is CASSLVQGQETQYF. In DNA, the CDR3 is TGTGCCAGCAGCTTAGTACAGGGCCAAGAGACCCAGTACTTC.

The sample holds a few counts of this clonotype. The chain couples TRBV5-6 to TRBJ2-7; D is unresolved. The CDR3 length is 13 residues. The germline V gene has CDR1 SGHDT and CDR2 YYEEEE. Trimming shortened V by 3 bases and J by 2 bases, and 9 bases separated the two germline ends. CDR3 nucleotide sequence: TGTGCCAGCAGCTCGGGCATGGCCTACGAGCAGTACTTC. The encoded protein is CASSSGMAYEQYF. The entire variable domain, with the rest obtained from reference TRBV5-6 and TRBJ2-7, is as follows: DAGVTQSPTHLIKTRGQQVTLRCSPKSGHDTVSWYQQALGQGPQFIFQYYEEEERQRGNFPDRFSGHQFPNYSSELNVNALLLGDSALYLCASSSGMAYEQYFGPGTRLTVT.

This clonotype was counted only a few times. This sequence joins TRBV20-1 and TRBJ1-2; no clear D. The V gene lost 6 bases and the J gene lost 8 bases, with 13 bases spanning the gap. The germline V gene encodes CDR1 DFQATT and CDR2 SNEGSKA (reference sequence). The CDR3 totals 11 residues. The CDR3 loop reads CSAAVLGGYTF. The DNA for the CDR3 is TGCAGTGCGGCCGTTTTGGGGGGCTACACCTTC.

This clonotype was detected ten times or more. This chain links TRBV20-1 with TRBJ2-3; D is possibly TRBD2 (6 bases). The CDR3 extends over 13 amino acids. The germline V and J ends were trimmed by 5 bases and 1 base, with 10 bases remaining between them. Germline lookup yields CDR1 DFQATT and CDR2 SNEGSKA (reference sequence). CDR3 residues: CSADERGTDTQYF. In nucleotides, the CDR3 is TGCAGTGCTGACGAGCGGGGCACAGATACGCAGTATTTT.

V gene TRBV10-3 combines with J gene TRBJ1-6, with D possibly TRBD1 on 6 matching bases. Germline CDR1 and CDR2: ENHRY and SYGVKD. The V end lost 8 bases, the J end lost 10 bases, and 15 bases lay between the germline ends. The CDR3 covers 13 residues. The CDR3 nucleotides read TGTGCCATCGGCGTAGAGGGGGAATCACCCCTCCACTTT. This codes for CAIGVEGESPLHF.

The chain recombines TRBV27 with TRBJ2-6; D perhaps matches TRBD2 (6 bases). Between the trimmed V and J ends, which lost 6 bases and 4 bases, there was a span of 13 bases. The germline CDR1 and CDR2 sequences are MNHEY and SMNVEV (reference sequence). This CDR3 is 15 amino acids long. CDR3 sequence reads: CASRDGSAGANVLTF. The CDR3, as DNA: TGTGCCAGCAGAGACGGGAGCGCCGGGGCCAACGTCCTGACTTTC.